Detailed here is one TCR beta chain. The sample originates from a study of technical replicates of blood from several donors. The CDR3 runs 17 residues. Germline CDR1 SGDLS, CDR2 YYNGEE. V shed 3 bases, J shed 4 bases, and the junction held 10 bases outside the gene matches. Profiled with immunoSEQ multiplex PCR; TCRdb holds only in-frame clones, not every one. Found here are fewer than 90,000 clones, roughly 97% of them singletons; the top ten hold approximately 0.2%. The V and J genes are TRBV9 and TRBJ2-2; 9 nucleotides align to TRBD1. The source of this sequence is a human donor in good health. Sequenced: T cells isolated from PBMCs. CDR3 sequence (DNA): TGTGCCAGCAGCGGGGGCCGGACAGGGGTACGCACCGGGGAGCTGTTTTTT. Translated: CASSGGRTGVRTGELFF. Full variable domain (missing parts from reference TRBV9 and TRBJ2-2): DSGVTQTPKHLITATGQRVTLRCSPRSGDLSVYWYQQSLDQGLQFLIQYYNGEERAKGNILERFSAQQFPDLHSELNLSSLELGDSALYFCASSGGRTGVRTGELFFGEGSRLTVL.